These 21 T cell receptor beta chains came from one sample sequenced in a study of CD8+CD57+ T cells in acquired aplastic anemia. Template material for TCR beta VDJ and CDR3 profiling consisted of genomic DNA. One entry per CDR3 protein results from TCRdb running MiXCR on the reads. The profile shows some 190,000 distinct CDR3 sequences, 40% to 55% of them singletons. The sequenced sample consisted of sorted CD4+, CD8+, or CD8+CD57+ T cells (not recorded which) from PBMCs. These receptors all come from a human donor in good health.

Ten or more counts support this clonotype. The V and J genes are TRBV4-1 and TRBJ2-7; 9 bases align to TRBD1. There are 14 residues in the CDR3. The J segment lost 1 base and the V segment lost 3 bases, leaving 1 base of the junction unmatched. Germline assignment: CDR1 MGHRA and CDR2 YSYEKL. CDR3 in DNA: TGCGCCAGCAGCCAGGGACAGGGTTCCTACGAGCAGTACTTC. It is translated as CASSQGQGSYEQYF.

There are many counts of this clonotype. The chain uses TRBV4-1 and TRBJ2-7, with 7 bases aligning to TRBD1. CDR1 is MGHRA and CDR2 is YSYEKL in the germline V gene. This CDR3 is built from 15 residues. J gave up 5 bases and V 6 bases, and 13 bases lay outside the gene matches. This chain's CDR3 is CASSPGDRVFNEQYF. The CDR3 nucleotides are TGCGCCAGCAGTCCAGGAGACAGGGTGTTCAACGAGCAGTACTTC.

Ten or more counts support this clonotype. This chain uses TRBV10-3 with TRBJ2-7; 8 bases agree with TRBD2. With V trimmed by 0 bases and J by 3 bases, 7 bases remained unmatched. Germline V gene sequence: CDR1 ENHRY, CDR2 SYGVKD. The CDR3 length is 16 residues. The CDR3 loop reads CAISESVSGSRYEQYF. CDR3 sequence (DNA): TGTGCCATCAGTGAGTCGGTGAGCGGGAGTCGCTACGAGCAGTACTTC.

The CDR3 nucleotides read TGTGCCAGCAGCTTAGGGACTAGCGGGGAGCTGTTTTTT. Translation: CASSLGTSGELFF. The chain has TRBV7-3 and TRBJ2-2, with 8 nucleotides matching TRBD2. V was clipped by 2 bases and J by 7 bases; unmatched bases: 0. CDR1 SGHTA and CDR2 FQGTGA come from the germline V gene. The CDR3 has 13 residues.

This chain connects TRBV6-1 to TRBJ2-5, with unresolved D. V was clipped by 7 bases and J by 5 bases, with 17 bases between them. Germline V gives CDR1 MNHNS, CDR2 SASEGT. CDR3 size: 14 residues. The chain's CDR3 is CASTPSGPPETQYF. CDR3 DNA sequence: TGTGCCAGCACCCCAAGTGGCCCCCCCGAGACCCAGTACTTC.

The chain is built from TRBV5-1 and TRBJ2-5; D is unresolved. V was clipped by 0 bases and J by 5 bases, with 14 bases between them. CDR1 is SGHRS, CDR2 YFSETQ, per germline. The CDR3 covers 15 residues. CDR3 sequence (DNA): TGCGCCAGCAGCTTGGAAGGCATTAATGGGGAGACCCAGTACTTC. As protein: CASSLEGINGETQYF.

Comments on this clonotype: This clone may be a read error of a much larger clone one base away. This chain connects TRBV7-9 to TRBJ2-3; no firm D call. With 4 bases removed from V and 2 bases from J, the gap between germline ends came to 4 bases. This CDR3 spans 12 amino acids. The germline CDR1 and CDR2 sequences are SEHNR and FQNEAQ (reference sequence). The CDR3, as DNA: TGTGCCAGCAGCTCTTTCACAGATACGCAGTATTTT. Protein: CASSSFTDTQYF. Variable domain in full (rest from reference TRBV7-9 and TRBJ2-3): DTGVSQNPRHKITKRGQNVTFRCDPISEHNRLYWYRQTLGQGPEFLTYFQNEAQLEKSRLLSDRFSAERPKGSFSTLEIQRTEQGDSAMYLCASSSFTDTQYFGPGTRLTVL.

The J gene is TRBJ1-2, the V gene TRBV5-4, with D maybe TRBD1 (5 bases). CDR3 size: 17 residues. The V end lost 3 bases, the J end lost 7 bases, and 25 bases lay between the germline ends. Germline loops: CDR1 SGHNT, CDR2 YYREEE (reference sequence). The CDR3 spells CASSSPGWALAGGGYTF. The CDR3, as DNA: TGTGCCAGCAGCTCCCCGGGATGGGCCCTAGCGGGGGGTGGCTACACCTTC.

Turning to this clonotype: One base away lies a much larger clone, so this may be a sequencing read error. The chain links TRBV3-1 to TRBJ2-7; TRBD2 is a possible D gene (5 bases). CDR3 length equals 14 residues. Trimming pared 4 bases from V and 2 bases from J, leaving 12 bases between. Germline V lookup: CDR1 LGHDT, CDR2 YNNKEL (reference sequence). CDR3 residues: CASSRAAVTYEQYF. CDR3 bases: TGTGCCAGCAGCCGAGCGGCGGTAACCTACGAGCAGTACTTC.

This chain uses TRBV5-1 with TRBJ2-2, with D tentatively TRBD1 (6 bases). Germline V gives CDR1 SGHRS, CDR2 YFSETQ. There are 17 residues in the CDR3. The ends were cut back, 0 bases at V and 5 bases at J, with 17 bases in the middle. The DNA of the CDR3 is TGCGCCAGCAGCTTGGCTATTAGAGGGGGATCGACCGGGGAGCTGTTTTTT. It codes for CASSLAIRGGSTGELFF.

This clonotype was detected many times. The chain has TRBV7-9 and TRBJ2-6, with D perhaps being TRBD1 or TRBD2 (5 bases each). Trimming stripped 5 bases from V and 0 bases from J, with 8 bases between. This CDR3 region has 15 residues. Germline lookup yields CDR1 SEHNR and CDR2 FQNEAQ (reference sequence). Written as DNA, the CDR3 is TGTGCCAGCAGCCGGGACCTCTCTGGGGCCAACGTCCTGACTTTC. It yields the protein CASSRDLSGANVLTF.

This clonotype was seen at least ten times. In DNA form, the CDR3 reads TGTGCCAGCAGTCCCGGACAGGGGAGGAACACTGAAGCTTTCTTT. Translation: CASSPGQGRNTEAFF. The chain is built from TRBV12-3 or TRBV12-4 and TRBJ1-1; 9 bases fit TRBD1. CDR3 length equals 15 residues. V lost 5 bases and J lost 1; bases outside the gene matches: 5.

The gene calls are TRBV25-1 and TRBJ2-7, with D perhaps given as TRBD1 or TRBD2 (5 bases each). Trimming left V 4 bases short and J 3 bases short, with 31 bases between. Germline-derived CDR1 and CDR2 are MGHDK and SYGVNS. The CDR3 spans 20 residues. Written as DNA, the CDR3 is TGTGCCAGCAGTGGGTCTTGGGGCTCCGGCCTGGGTGGGACCAACTACGAGCAGTACTTC. It specifies CASSGSWGSGLGGTNYEQYF.

In this sample, this clonotype turned up many times. The genes are TRBV24-1 and TRBJ2-1, with D hard to call. The CDR3 length is 15 residues. CDR1 and CDR2 from the germline V gene are KGHDR and SFDVKD. V was clipped by 3 bases and J by 4 bases, with 12 bases between them. CDR3 residues: CATSDRAVPYNEQFF. The CDR3 bases are TGTGCCACCAGTGATCGGGCGGTTCCGTACAATGAGCAGTTCTTC.

This clonotype has ten or more counts. In DNA, the CDR3 is TGTGCCATCAGTGAGGGGAACGGAAAAAATAGCAATCAGCCCCAGCATTTT. Translated, it gives CAISEGNGKNSNQPQHF. The J gene is TRBJ1-5, the V gene TRBV10-3; the D is unclear. V lost 2 bases and J 0 bases, leaving 14 bases between the germline ends. CDR1 is ENHRY, CDR2 SYGVKD, per germline. This CDR3 contains 17 residues.

The gene calls are TRBV5-4 and TRBJ2-2; 8 bases fit TRBD2. Germline trimming cut 3 bases from V and 7 bases from J; bases unmatched to any gene: 14. CDR1 SGHNT and CDR2 YYREEE come from the germline V gene (reference sequence). The CDR3 length is 17 residues. In DNA, the CDR3 is TGTGCCAGCAGCTCGAGAGCGGGAGAGGGATGGGGCGGGGAGCTGTTTTTT. Translated, it gives CASSSRAGEGWGGELFF.

This chain links TRBV6-7 with TRBJ2-5, with a possible D match to TRBD2 (6 bases). TRBV6-7 falls under the ORF class, with uncertain function. The V end was cut by 7 bases, the J end by 2 bases, with 17 bases between. This CDR3 spans 15 amino acids. The CDR3: CASKREEVSQETQYF. The CDR3 DNA follows: TGTGCCAGCAAGAGGGAGGAGGTCTCTCAAGAGACCCAGTACTTC.

The rearrangement links TRBV2 to TRBJ2-1, with 11 bases lining up with TRBD2. This CDR3 is built from 16 residues. With 7 bases clipped from V and 8 bases from J, the junction kept 13 bases outside the gene matches. Germline V gene lookup returns CDR1 SNHLY and CDR2 FYNNEI. This chain's CDR3 is CASTFKRTSGSYEQFF. Written as DNA, the CDR3 is TGTGCCAGCACGTTTAAAAGAACTAGCGGGAGCTATGAGCAGTTCTTC.

This clonotype has a count of ten or more. The CDR3 sequence: CASSEQGEGTEAFF. The CDR3 DNA sequence: TGTGCCAGCAGTGAACAGGGCGAAGGAACTGAAGCTTTCTTT. The rearrangement links TRBV2 to TRBJ1-1; D is perhaps TRBD1 (5 bases). Per the germline V gene, CDR1 is SNHLY and CDR2 is FYNNEI. The CDR3 is 14 amino acids. Trimming shortened V by 2 bases and J by 5 bases, and 12 bases separated the two germline ends.

On this clonotype itself: Mismatch with germline at one junction end may stem from a read error. The V call is TRBV7-6, the J call TRBJ2-5; 9 bases line up with TRBD2. Germline V gives CDR1 SGHVS, CDR2 FNYEAQ. This CDR3 has 18 residues. The CDR3 sequence: CASSLGGWGSGGQETQYF. The CDR3 DNA is TGTGCTAGCAGCTTAGGTGGTTGGGGTAGCGGGGGCCAAGAGACCCAGTACTTC.

This clonotype was seen repeatedly, ten times or more. The V gene is TRBV29-1, the J gene TRBJ1-4; the D gene is possibly TRBD1 (6 bases). CDR3 length equals 13 residues. Trimming took off 6 bases at V and 7 bases at J, with 15 bases between the two ends. Germline V gene lookup returns CDR1 SQVTM and CDR2 ANQGSEA. The CDR3 coding sequence is TGCAGCGTCCGCCAGGGGATGGGTGAAAAACTGTTTTTT. This sequence encodes CSVRQGMGEKLFF.